This TCR beta chain was obtained from a study of blood T cell repertoires in COVID-19. Here immunoSEQ multiplex PCR was the method, and the copy in TCRdb shows in-frame clones only, minus some. There are approximately 300,000 clones in the sample; more than 90% occur only once, and approximately 18% lies in the top ten. Germline V gene data show CDR1 as MDHEN and CDR2 as SYDVKM. V shed 6 bases, J shed 0 bases, and the junction held 12 bases outside the gene matches. The CDR3 totals 18 residues. The J gene is TRBJ2-1, the V gene TRBV28; 9 nucleotides agree with TRBD1. The clonotype comes from a woman between 25 and 40 years old who had recovered from COVID-19. Sequenced sample: PBMCs or T cells enriched from blood (not recorded which). As DNA, the CDR3 is TGTGCCAGCAGCCCGAACGGCGGACAGGGGATCTCCTACAATGAGCAGTTCTTC. This encodes CASSPNGGQGISYNEQFF.